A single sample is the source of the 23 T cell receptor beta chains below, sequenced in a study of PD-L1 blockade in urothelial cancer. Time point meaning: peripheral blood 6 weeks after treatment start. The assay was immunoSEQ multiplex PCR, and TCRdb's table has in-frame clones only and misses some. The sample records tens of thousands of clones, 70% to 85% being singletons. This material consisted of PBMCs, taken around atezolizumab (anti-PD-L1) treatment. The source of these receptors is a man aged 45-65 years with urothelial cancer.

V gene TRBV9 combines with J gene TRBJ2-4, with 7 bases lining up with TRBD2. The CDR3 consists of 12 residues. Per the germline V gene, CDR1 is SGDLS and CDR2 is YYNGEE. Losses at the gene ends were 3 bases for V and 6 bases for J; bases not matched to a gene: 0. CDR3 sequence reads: CASSGGGNIQYF. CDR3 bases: TGTGCCAGCAGCGGGGGGGGAAACATTCAGTACTTC.

CDR3 sequence: CAWSSPTKPTDTQYF. CDR3 DNA sequence: TGTGCCTGGAGTTCTCCGACAAAACCCACAGATACGCAGTATTTT. The genes are TRBV30 and TRBJ2-3; D gene unclear. The CDR3 length is 15 residues. CDR1 and CDR2 from the germline V gene are GTSNPN and SVGIG (reference sequence). Trimming took 2 bases from V and 2 from J, leaving 14 bases between them.

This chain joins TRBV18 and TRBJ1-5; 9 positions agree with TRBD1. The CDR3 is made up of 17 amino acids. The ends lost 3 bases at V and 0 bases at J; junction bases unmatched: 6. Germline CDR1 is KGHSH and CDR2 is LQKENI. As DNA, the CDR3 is TGTGCCAGCTCACCGACAGGGGGGACCTATAGCAATCAGCCCCAGCATTTT. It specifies CASSPTGGTYSNQPQHF.

CDR3 DNA sequence: TGTGCCAGTAGTATATCTTCTAGCGGGATAGGGGTCAATGAGCAGTTCTTC. Its translation is CASSISSSGIGVNEQFF. The chain uses TRBV19 and TRBJ2-1, with 9 bases matching TRBD2. Unmatched junction bases numbered 11, after V lost 2 bases and J lost 6 bases. There are 17 residues in the CDR3. Germline V CDR1 and CDR2: LNHDA, SQIVND (reference sequence).

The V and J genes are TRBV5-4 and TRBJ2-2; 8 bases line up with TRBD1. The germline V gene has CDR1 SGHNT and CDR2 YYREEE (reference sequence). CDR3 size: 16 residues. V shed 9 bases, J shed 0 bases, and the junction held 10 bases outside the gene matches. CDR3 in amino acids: CATGLRTGSNTGELFF. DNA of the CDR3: TGTGCCACCGGTCTAAGGACAGGGTCGAACACCGGGGAGCTGTTTTTT.

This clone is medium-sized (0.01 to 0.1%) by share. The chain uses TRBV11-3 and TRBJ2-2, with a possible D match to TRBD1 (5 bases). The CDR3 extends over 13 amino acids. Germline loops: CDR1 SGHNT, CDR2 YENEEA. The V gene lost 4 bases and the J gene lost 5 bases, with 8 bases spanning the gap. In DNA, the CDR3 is TGTGCCAGCAGCTCAACAGGAACCGGGGAGCTGTTTTTT. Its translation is CASSSTGTGELFF.

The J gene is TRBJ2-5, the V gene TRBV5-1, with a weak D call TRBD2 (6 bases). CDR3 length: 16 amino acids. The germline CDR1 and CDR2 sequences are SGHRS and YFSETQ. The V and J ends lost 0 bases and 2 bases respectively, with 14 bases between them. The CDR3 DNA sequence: TGCGCCAGCAGCTTGGGGGCGCGGGACTTACAAGAGACCCAGTACTTC. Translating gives CASSLGARDLQETQYF.

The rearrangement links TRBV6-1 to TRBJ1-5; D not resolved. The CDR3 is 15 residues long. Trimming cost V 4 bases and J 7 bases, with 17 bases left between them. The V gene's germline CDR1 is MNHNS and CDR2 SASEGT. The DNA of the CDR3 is TGTGCCAGCAGTGGGGAAAGCCCCGGGGTCCAGCCCCAGCATTTT. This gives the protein CASSGESPGVQPQHF.

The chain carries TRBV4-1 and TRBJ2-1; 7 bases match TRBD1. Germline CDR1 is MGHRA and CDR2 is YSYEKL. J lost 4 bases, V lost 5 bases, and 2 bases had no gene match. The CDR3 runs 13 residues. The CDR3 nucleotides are TGCGCCAGCAGCGAGGACAGGTACAATGAGCAGTTCTTC. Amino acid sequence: CASSEDRYNEQFF.

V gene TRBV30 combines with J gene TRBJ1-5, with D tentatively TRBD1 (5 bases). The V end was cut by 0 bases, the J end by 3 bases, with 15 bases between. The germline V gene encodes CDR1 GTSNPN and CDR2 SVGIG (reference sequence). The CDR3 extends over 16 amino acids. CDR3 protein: CAWSVRSGVPNQPQHF. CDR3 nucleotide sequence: TGTGCCTGGAGTGTACGATCGGGGGTACCCAATCAGCCCCAGCATTTT.

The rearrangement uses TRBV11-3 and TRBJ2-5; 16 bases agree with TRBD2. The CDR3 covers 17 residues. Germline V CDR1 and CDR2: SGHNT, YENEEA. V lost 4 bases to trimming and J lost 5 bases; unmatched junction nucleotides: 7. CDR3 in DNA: TGTGCCAGCAGCTCCGGGACTAGCGGGAGGGCCCGGGAGACCCAGTACTTC. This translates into CASSSGTSGRARETQYF.

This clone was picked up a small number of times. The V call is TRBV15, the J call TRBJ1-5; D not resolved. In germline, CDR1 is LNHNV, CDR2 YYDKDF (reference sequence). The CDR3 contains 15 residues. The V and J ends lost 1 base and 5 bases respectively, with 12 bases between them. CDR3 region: CATSRGVVGDQPQHF. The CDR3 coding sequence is TGTGCCACCAGCAGAGGTGTAGTCGGGGATCAGCCCCAGCATTTT.

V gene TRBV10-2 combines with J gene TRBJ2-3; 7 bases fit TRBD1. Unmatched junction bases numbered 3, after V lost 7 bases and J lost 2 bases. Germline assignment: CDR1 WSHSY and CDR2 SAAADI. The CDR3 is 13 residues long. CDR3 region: CASKGQFTDTQYF. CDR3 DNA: TGCGCCAGCAAGGGACAGTTCACAGATACGCAGTATTTT.

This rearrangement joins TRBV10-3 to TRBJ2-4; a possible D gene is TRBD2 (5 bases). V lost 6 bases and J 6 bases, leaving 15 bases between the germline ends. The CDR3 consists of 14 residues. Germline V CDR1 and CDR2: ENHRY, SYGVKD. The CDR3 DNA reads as TGTGCCATCAGCGCCGAGGCAGAGGGAAACATTCAGTACTTC. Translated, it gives CAISAEAEGNIQYF.

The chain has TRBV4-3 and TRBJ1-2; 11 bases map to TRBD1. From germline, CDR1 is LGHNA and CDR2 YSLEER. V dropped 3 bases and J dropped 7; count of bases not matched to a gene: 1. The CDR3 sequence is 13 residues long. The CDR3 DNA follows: TGCGCCAGCAGCCAGGGGACAGGGGGTGGCTACACCTTC. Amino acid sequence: CASSQGTGGGYTF.

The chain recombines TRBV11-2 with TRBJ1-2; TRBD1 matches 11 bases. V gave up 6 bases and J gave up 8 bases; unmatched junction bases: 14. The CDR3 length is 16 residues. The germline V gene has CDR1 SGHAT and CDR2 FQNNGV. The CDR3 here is CASRPSGTGGTGGYTF. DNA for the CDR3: TGTGCCAGCAGACCCTCCGGGACAGGGGGGACGGGAGGCTACACCTTC.

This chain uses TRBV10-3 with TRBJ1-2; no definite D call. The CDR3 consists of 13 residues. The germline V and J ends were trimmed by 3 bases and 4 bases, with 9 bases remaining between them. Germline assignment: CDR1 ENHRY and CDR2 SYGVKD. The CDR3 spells CAISDVGLYGYTF. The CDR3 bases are TGTGCCATCAGTGACGTGGGCCTCTATGGCTACACCTTC.

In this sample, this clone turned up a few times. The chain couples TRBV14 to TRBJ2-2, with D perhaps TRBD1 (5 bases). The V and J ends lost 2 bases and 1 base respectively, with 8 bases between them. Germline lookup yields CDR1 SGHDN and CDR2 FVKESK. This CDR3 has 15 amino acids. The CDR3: CASSQRTLNTGELFF. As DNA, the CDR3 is TGTGCCAGCAGCCAACGGACATTGAACACCGGGGAGCTGTTTTTT. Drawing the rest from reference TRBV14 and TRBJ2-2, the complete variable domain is EAGVTQFPSHSVIEKGQTVTLRCDPISGHDNLYWYRRVMGKEIKFLLHFVKESKQDESGMPNNRFLAERTGGTYSTLKVQPAELEDSGVYFCASSQRTLNTGELFFGEGSRLTVL.

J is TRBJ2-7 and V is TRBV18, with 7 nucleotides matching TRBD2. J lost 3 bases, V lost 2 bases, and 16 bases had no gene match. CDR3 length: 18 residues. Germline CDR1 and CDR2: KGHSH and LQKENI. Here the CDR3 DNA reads TGTGCCAGCTCACCAATCTCCCTCCTAGCGGAGCGGCGCTACGAGCAGTACTTC. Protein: CASSPISLLAERRYEQYF.

CDR3 protein: CAWSWGQGGNQPQHF. The CDR3 DNA is TGTGCCTGGAGCTGGGGGCAAGGTGGCAATCAGCCCCAGCATTTT. J is TRBJ1-5 and V is TRBV30, with D perhaps TRBD1 (6 bases). Germline loops: CDR1 GTSNPN, CDR2 SVGIG (reference sequence). Trimming cost V 3 bases and J 2 bases, with 14 bases left between them. This CDR3 has 15 residues.

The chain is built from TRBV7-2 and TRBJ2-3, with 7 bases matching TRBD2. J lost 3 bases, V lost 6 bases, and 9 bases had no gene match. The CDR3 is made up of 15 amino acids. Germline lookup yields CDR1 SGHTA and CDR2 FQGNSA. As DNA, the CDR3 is TGTGCCAGCAGGTCCGTGCGGGGGAGGACAGATACGCAGTATTTT. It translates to CASRSVRGRTDTQYF.

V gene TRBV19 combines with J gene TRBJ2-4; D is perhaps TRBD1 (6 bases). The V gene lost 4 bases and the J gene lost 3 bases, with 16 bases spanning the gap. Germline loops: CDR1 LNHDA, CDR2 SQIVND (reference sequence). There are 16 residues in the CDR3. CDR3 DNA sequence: TGTGCCAGTAGTACGTACAGGGAGATGGACAAAAACATTCAGTACTTC. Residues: CASSTYREMDKNIQYF.

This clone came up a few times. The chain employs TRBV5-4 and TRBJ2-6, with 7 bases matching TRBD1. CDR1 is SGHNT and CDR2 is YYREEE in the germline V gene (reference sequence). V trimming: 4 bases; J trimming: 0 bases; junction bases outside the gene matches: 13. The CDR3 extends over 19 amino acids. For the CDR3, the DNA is TGTGCCAGCAGCCGGGGTTTGAGGGGGCAGGGCTCTGGGGCCAACGTCCTGACTTTC. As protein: CASSRGLRGQGSGANVLTF.